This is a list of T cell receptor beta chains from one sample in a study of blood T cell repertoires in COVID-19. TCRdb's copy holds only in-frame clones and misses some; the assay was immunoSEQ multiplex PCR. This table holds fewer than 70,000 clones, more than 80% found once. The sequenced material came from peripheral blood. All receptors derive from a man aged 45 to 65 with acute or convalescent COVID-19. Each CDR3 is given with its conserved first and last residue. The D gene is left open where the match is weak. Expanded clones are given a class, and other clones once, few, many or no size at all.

CDR3nt: TGTGCCAGCAGCCGGTACAATGAGCAGTTCTTC
CDR3aa: CASSRYNEQFF
abundance: .
d_gene: .
v_gene: TRBV27
j_gene: TRBJ2-1

CDR3nt: TGTGCCAGCAGCCCCACCGGGCGACGGGGCACCGGGGAGCTGTTTTTT
CDR3aa: CASSPTGRRGTGELFF
abundance: .
d_gene: .
v_gene: TRBV3-1/TRBV3-2
j_gene: TRBJ2-2

CDR3nt: TGTGCCAGCAGCTTAGTCAGAGGACAGCTGTACACTGAAGCTTTCTTT
CDR3aa: CASSLVRGQLYTEAFF
abundance: .
d_gene: .
v_gene: TRBV7-9
j_gene: TRBJ1-1

CDR3nt: TGTGCCAGCAGCCCATGGACAGGGGGTGGCTACACCTTC
CDR3aa: CASSPWTGGGYTF
abundance: .
d_gene: TRBD1
v_gene: TRBV3-1/TRBV3-2
j_gene: TRBJ1-2

CDR3nt: TGCGCCAGCAGCTCCTCTAGCGAAAACACCGGGGAGCTGTTTTTT
CDR3aa: CASSSSSENTGELFF
abundance: .
d_gene: .
v_gene: TRBV5-1
j_gene: TRBJ2-2

CDR3nt: TGTGCCAGCAGTGATTTAGAATCGGATAATTCACCCCTCCACTTT
CDR3aa: CASSDLESDNSPLHF
abundance: few
d_gene: .
v_gene: TRBV2
j_gene: TRBJ1-6

CDR3nt: TGTGCCAGCAGCCTCTCTACTAGCGGAGTAGCCAAAAACATTCAGTACTTC
CDR3aa: CASSLSTSGVAKNIQYF
abundance: .
d_gene: TRBD2
v_gene: TRBV3-1/TRBV3-2
j_gene: TRBJ2-4

CDR3nt: TGTGCCAGCAGCCCCATAGCGGGAAGCTCCTACAATGAGCAGTTCTTC
CDR3aa: CASSPIAGSSYNEQFF
abundance: .
d_gene: TRBD2
v_gene: TRBV7-3
j_gene: TRBJ2-1

CDR3nt: TGTGCCAGCAGCACGGGACAGGGGTGGACTGAAGCTTTCTTT
CDR3aa: CASSTGQGWTEAFF
abundance: .
d_gene: TRBD1
v_gene: TRBV7-2
j_gene: TRBJ1-1

CDR3nt: TGTGCCAGTAGTACGGGTTACGAGCAGTACTTC
CDR3aa: CASSTGYEQYF
abundance: .
d_gene: .
v_gene: TRBV19
j_gene: TRBJ2-7

CDR3nt: TGTGCCAGCAGCCAAGAGATTGGGACAGGGGACTACTACGAGCAGTACTTC
CDR3aa: CASSQEIGTGDYYEQYF
abundance: .
d_gene: TRBD1
v_gene: TRBV4-2
j_gene: TRBJ2-7

CDR3nt: TGTGCCAGCAGCCAAGGTAACATCGCGGGAGGGGCAGATACGCAGTATTTT
CDR3aa: CASSQGNIAGGADTQYF
abundance: .
d_gene: TRBD2
v_gene: TRBV3-1/TRBV3-2
j_gene: TRBJ2-3

CDR3nt: TGTGCCAGCAGTTACTACCCAACATTGAACACCATATATTTT
CDR3aa: CASSYYPTLNTIYF
abundance: .
d_gene: .
v_gene: TRBV6-6
j_gene: TRBJ1-3

CDR3nt: TGCGCCAGCAGCCCCACTCTCGCTATCGAGACCCAGTACTTC
CDR3aa: CASSPTLAIETQYF
abundance: .
d_gene: .
v_gene: TRBV5-1
j_gene: TRBJ2-5

CDR3nt: TGTGCCAGCAGCTTGACCGGTTCAGGCACTGAAGCTTTCTTT
CDR3aa: CASSLTGSGTEAFF
abundance: few
d_gene: .
v_gene: TRBV5-4
j_gene: TRBJ1-1

CDR3nt: TGTGCCTGGAGGCATTCCACCGGGGAGCAGTACTTC
CDR3aa: CAWRHSTGEQYF
abundance: few
d_gene: .
v_gene: TRBV30
j_gene: TRBJ2-7

CDR3nt: TGCGCCAGCAGTCAATCGCGTTGGGGCGACAGAACTAGCGGGAAGGGAGGCAAAAACATTCAGTACTTC
CDR3aa: CASSQSRWGDRTSGKGGKNIQYF
abundance: .
d_gene: TRBD2
v_gene: TRBV23-1
j_gene: TRBJ2-4

CDR3nt: TGTGCCAGCAGCGCAGACAGGGGCGAGAATGAAAAACTGTTTTTT
CDR3aa: CASSADRGENEKLFF
abundance: .
d_gene: TRBD1
v_gene: TRBV27
j_gene: TRBJ1-4

CDR3nt: TGTGCCACCAGCAGAGCCAGACTAGCGGACAATGAGCAGTTCTTC
CDR3aa: CATSRARLADNEQFF
abundance: .
d_gene: TRBD2
v_gene: TRBV15
j_gene: TRBJ2-1

CDR3nt: TGTGCCAGCAGCTTAGGACTAGCTGTACAAGAGACCCAGTACTTC
CDR3aa: CASSLGLAVQETQYF
abundance: .
d_gene: TRBD2
v_gene: TRBV11-2
j_gene: TRBJ2-5

CDR3nt: TGCGCCAGCAGCCAAGATCGGCGGCTTGAAAAACTGTTTTTT
CDR3aa: CASSQDRRLEKLFF
abundance: once
d_gene: .
v_gene: TRBV4-3
j_gene: TRBJ1-4

CDR3nt: TGTGCCAGCAGTGAAGCGAACAGATTGGAACTTAACTATGGCTACACCTTC
CDR3aa: CASSEANRLELNYGYTF
abundance: .
d_gene: .
v_gene: TRBV6-1
j_gene: TRBJ1-2

CDR3nt: TGTGCCAGCAGTTCCACCCGGACAGCAAGATCCCGATACGAGCAGTACTTC
CDR3aa: CASSSTRTARSRYEQYF
abundance: .
d_gene: .
v_gene: TRBV27
j_gene: TRBJ2-7

CDR3nt: TGTGCCAGCAGCCAAGAACAGGGGAACACTGAAGCTTTCTTT
CDR3aa: CASSQEQGNTEAFF
abundance: .
d_gene: .
v_gene: TRBV3-1/TRBV3-2
j_gene: TRBJ1-1

CDR3nt: TGTGCCAGCAGCGAGAGCCAGGACAGGGGCTACACCTTC
CDR3aa: CASSESQDRGYTF
abundance: .
d_gene: TRBD1
v_gene: TRBV7-9
j_gene: TRBJ1-2

CDR3nt: TGTGCCAGCAGCGTAGCGGCTAGCGGGAGCTACACCGGGGAGCTGTTTTTT
CDR3aa: CASSVAASGSYTGELFF
abundance: .
d_gene: TRBD2
v_gene: TRBV9
j_gene: TRBJ2-2

CDR3nt: TGTGCTAGCCGGGACAGGGATAACACAGATACGCAGTATTTT
CDR3aa: CASRDRDNTDTQYF
abundance: .
d_gene: TRBD1
v_gene: TRBV12-5
j_gene: TRBJ2-3

CDR3nt: TGTGCCAGCAGGTCGACAGGGAACACCGGGGAGCTGTTTTTT
CDR3aa: CASRSTGNTGELFF
abundance: .
d_gene: .
v_gene: TRBV2
j_gene: TRBJ2-2

CDR3nt: TGTGCCAGCAGCGCCCGGACAGGAATCGGTGGCTACACCTTC
CDR3aa: CASSARTGIGGYTF
abundance: .
d_gene: TRBD1
v_gene: TRBV9
j_gene: TRBJ1-2

CDR3nt: TGTGCCAGCAGTTTCCGACAGACGAACACTGAAGCTTTCTTT
CDR3aa: CASSFRQTNTEAFF
abundance: .
d_gene: .
v_gene: TRBV6-5
j_gene: TRBJ1-1

CDR3nt: TGTGCCAGCAGTGAACAGGGGGAAGGCGGGGAGCTGTTTTTT
CDR3aa: CASSEQGEGGELFF
abundance: .
d_gene: TRBD1
v_gene: TRBV2
j_gene: TRBJ2-2

CDR3nt: TGTGCCAGCAGCAGCGGGATTAAAGTAGATACGCAGTATTTT
CDR3aa: CASSSGIKVDTQYF
abundance: .
d_gene: TRBD2
v_gene: TRBV28
j_gene: TRBJ2-3

CDR3nt: TGCAGTGCCACCCAGGGTGCTGGCTACACCTTC
CDR3aa: CSATQGAGYTF
abundance: .
d_gene: .
v_gene: TRBV20-1
j_gene: TRBJ1-2

CDR3nt: TGTGCCGTCCCGGGACTAGTACCCTACGAGCAGTACTTC
CDR3aa: CAVPGLVPYEQYF
abundance: .
d_gene: TRBD2
v_gene: TRBV11-2
j_gene: TRBJ2-7

CDR3nt: TGTGCCAGCAGACGACTAGCGGGAGCAGAGACCCAGTACTTC
CDR3aa: CASRRLAGAETQYF
abundance: .
d_gene: TRBD2
v_gene: TRBV5-5
j_gene: TRBJ2-5

CDR3nt: TGTGCCAGCAGTGGCTCAGGGGGCCGGGAGACCCAGTACTTC
CDR3aa: CASSGSGGRETQYF
abundance: .
d_gene: TRBD1
v_gene: TRBV25-1
j_gene: TRBJ2-5

CDR3nt: TGTGCCAGCTCACCACAGGGAGGGGGAAACATTCAGTACTTC
CDR3aa: CASSPQGGGNIQYF
abundance: .
d_gene: .
v_gene: TRBV18
j_gene: TRBJ2-4

CDR3nt: TGTGCCAGCTCACCAACCTTGGGACAGGGTAACGCACGGCAAGAGACCCAGTACTTC
CDR3aa: CASSPTLGQGNARQETQYF
abundance: .
d_gene: TRBD1
v_gene: TRBV18
j_gene: TRBJ2-5

CDR3nt: TGCGCCAGCAGCTTGGACAGTTGGAACACTGAAGCTTTCTTT
CDR3aa: CASSLDSWNTEAFF
abundance: .
d_gene: .
v_gene: TRBV5-1
j_gene: TRBJ1-1

CDR3nt: TGTGCCTGGAGTGTGACAGGGAAGTCCTATAATTCACCCCTCCACTTT
CDR3aa: CAWSVTGKSYNSPLHF
abundance: .
d_gene: TRBD1
v_gene: TRBV30
j_gene: TRBJ1-6

CDR3nt: TGTGCCAGCAGCGCGCGACTCCGGGACTCCCAAGAGACCCAGTACTTC
CDR3aa: CASSARLRDSQETQYF
abundance: once
d_gene: .
v_gene: TRBV11-1
j_gene: TRBJ2-5

CDR3nt: TGTGCCAGCAGTTTGGATCCAGGGTCCGGGGCCAACGTCCTGACTTTC
CDR3aa: CASSLDPGSGANVLTF
abundance: .
d_gene: .
v_gene: TRBV28
j_gene: TRBJ2-6

CDR3nt: TGCGCCAGCAGCCAAACTGGGACTCAAGGGGGGGAAGAGCTGTTTTTT
CDR3aa: CASSQTGTQGGEELFF
abundance: once
d_gene: .
v_gene: TRBV4-3
j_gene: TRBJ2-2

CDR3nt: TGTGCCACCAGTGATTTGACAGGGGACGGCTACACCTTC
CDR3aa: CATSDLTGDGYTF
abundance: .
d_gene: TRBD1
v_gene: TRBV24-1
j_gene: TRBJ1-2

CDR3nt: TGTGCCAGCAGTACCTCATGGGGGGGCCCCGGGACTAGCGACCAAACGGGGGCAGATACGCAGTATTTT
CDR3aa: CASSTSWGGPGTSDQTGADTQYF
abundance: .
d_gene: TRBD2
v_gene: TRBV28
j_gene: TRBJ2-3

CDR3nt: TGTGCCAGCAGCTTAGAGGCAGGGGGCCTGAACGAGCAGTACTTC
CDR3aa: CASSLEAGGLNEQYF
abundance: .
d_gene: TRBD1
v_gene: TRBV7-2
j_gene: TRBJ2-7

CDR3nt: TGTGCCAGCAGCGCGGACAGGGCCATTAATGAAAAACTGTTTTTT
CDR3aa: CASSADRAINEKLFF
abundance: .
d_gene: TRBD1
v_gene: TRBV28
j_gene: TRBJ1-4

CDR3nt: TGTGCCTGGAGTATAATAGCGGGAGTCTACAATGAGCAGTTCTTC
CDR3aa: CAWSIIAGVYNEQFF
abundance: .
d_gene: TRBD2
v_gene: TRBV30
j_gene: TRBJ2-1

CDR3nt: TGCAGCGTTGGGGACAGGGGGCGCGGAACTGAAGCTTTCTTT
CDR3aa: CSVGDRGRGTEAFF
abundance: few
d_gene: TRBD1
v_gene: TRBV29-1
j_gene: TRBJ1-1

CDR3nt: TGTGCCAGCAGCAGTGGAGATACGCAGTATTTT
CDR3aa: CASSSGDTQYF
abundance: .
d_gene: .
v_gene: TRBV2
j_gene: TRBJ2-3

CDR3nt: TGTGCCAGCAGCTTACTATCGTCTTACAATGAGCAGTTCTTC
CDR3aa: CASSLLSSYNEQFF
abundance: .
d_gene: .
v_gene: TRBV7-2
j_gene: TRBJ2-1

CDR3nt: TGTGCCAGCAGTTCGCCCGGCGAAGGGACTGGGACCCAGTACTTC
CDR3aa: CASSSPGEGTGTQYF
abundance: .
d_gene: .
v_gene: TRBV6-6
j_gene: TRBJ2-5

CDR3nt: TGCGCCAGCAGCCTGGACAGGGGTGTTAATTCACCCCTCCACTTT
CDR3aa: CASSLDRGVNSPLHF
abundance: .
d_gene: TRBD1
v_gene: TRBV4-3
j_gene: TRBJ1-6

CDR3nt: TGCGCCAGCTCACCAAGGACAGGGGACGGCTACACCTTC
CDR3aa: CASSPRTGDGYTF
abundance: .
d_gene: TRBD1
v_gene: TRBV10-1
j_gene: TRBJ1-2

CDR3nt: TGCGCCAGCAGCTTGGTAAGCGGGACCGGGAACACCGGGGAGCTGTTTTTT
CDR3aa: CASSLVSGTGNTGELFF
abundance: .
d_gene: TRBD2
v_gene: TRBV5-1
j_gene: TRBJ2-2

CDR3nt: TGTGCCAGCAGCTTTCGGGGAGCGAGACCCACAGATACGCAGTATTTT
CDR3aa: CASSFRGARPTDTQYF
abundance: few
d_gene: .
v_gene: TRBV7-9
j_gene: TRBJ2-3

CDR3nt: TGTGCCAGCAGCAAACTCGTGACAGCCGGAGACTATGGCTACACCTTC
CDR3aa: CASSKLVTAGDYGYTF
abundance: .
d_gene: .
v_gene: TRBV21-1
j_gene: TRBJ1-2

CDR3nt: TGTGCCAGCAGGAAGGGGACTAGCGGGAGTTACATTCAGTACTTC
CDR3aa: CASRKGTSGSYIQYF
abundance: .
d_gene: TRBD2
v_gene: TRBV2
j_gene: TRBJ2-4

CDR3nt: TGCAGCGTTCGGACTAGCGGGAGGGAAAACATTCAGTACTTC
CDR3aa: CSVRTSGRENIQYF
abundance: once
d_gene: TRBD2
v_gene: TRBV29-1
j_gene: TRBJ2-4

CDR3nt: TGTGCCAGCAGCACCCGTAAAGGCGGGAGCAACCAAGAGACCCAGTACTTC
CDR3aa: CASSTRKGGSNQETQYF
abundance: .
d_gene: TRBD2
v_gene: TRBV11-3
j_gene: TRBJ2-5